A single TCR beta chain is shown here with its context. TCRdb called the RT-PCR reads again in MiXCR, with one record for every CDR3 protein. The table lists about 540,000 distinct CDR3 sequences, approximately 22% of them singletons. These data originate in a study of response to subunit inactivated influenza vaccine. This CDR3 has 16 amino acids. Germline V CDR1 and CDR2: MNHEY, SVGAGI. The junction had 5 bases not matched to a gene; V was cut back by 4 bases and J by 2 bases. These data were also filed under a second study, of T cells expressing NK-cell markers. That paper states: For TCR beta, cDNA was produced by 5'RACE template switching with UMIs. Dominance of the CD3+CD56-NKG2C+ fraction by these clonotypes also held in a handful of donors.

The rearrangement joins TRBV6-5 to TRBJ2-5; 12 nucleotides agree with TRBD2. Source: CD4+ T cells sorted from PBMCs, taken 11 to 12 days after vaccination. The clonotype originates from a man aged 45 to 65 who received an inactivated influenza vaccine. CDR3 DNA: TGTGCCAGCAGTTTAGACGGACTAGCGGGGCAAGAGACCCAGTACTTC. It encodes CASSLDGLAGQETQYF.